This T cell receptor beta chain was captured by sequencing in a study of T cells in Graves' hyperthyroidism and ophthalmopathy. This clonotype was counted at least ten times. Researchers amplified the TCR beta CDR3 regions from RNA transcripts. RT-PCR in the first round (using the HTBI primer set) targeted the TCR CDR3. TCRdb independently ran MiXCR on the multiplex PCR reads; one entry per CDR3 protein. This sample carries 300,000 to 450,000 distinct CDR3 sequences, approximately 15% of them seen once, and the ten largest clones take around 21%. The CDR3 is 15 amino acids. Per germline, CDR1 DFQATT and CDR2 SNEGSKA (reference sequence). V was shortened by 1 base and J by 1 base, with 13 bases between the two germline ends.

The rearrangement uses TRBV20-1 and TRBJ2-5; weak D call: TRBD2 (5 bases). Sequencing was done on a sample of blood. This TCR derives from a man between 25 and 39 years old with Graves' hyperthyroidism that later progressed to Graves' ophthalmopathy. The CDR3 nucleotides read TGCAGTGCTAGAGGATGGGAGCGACCCCAAGAGACCCAGTACTTC. This gives the protein CSARGWERPQETQYF.